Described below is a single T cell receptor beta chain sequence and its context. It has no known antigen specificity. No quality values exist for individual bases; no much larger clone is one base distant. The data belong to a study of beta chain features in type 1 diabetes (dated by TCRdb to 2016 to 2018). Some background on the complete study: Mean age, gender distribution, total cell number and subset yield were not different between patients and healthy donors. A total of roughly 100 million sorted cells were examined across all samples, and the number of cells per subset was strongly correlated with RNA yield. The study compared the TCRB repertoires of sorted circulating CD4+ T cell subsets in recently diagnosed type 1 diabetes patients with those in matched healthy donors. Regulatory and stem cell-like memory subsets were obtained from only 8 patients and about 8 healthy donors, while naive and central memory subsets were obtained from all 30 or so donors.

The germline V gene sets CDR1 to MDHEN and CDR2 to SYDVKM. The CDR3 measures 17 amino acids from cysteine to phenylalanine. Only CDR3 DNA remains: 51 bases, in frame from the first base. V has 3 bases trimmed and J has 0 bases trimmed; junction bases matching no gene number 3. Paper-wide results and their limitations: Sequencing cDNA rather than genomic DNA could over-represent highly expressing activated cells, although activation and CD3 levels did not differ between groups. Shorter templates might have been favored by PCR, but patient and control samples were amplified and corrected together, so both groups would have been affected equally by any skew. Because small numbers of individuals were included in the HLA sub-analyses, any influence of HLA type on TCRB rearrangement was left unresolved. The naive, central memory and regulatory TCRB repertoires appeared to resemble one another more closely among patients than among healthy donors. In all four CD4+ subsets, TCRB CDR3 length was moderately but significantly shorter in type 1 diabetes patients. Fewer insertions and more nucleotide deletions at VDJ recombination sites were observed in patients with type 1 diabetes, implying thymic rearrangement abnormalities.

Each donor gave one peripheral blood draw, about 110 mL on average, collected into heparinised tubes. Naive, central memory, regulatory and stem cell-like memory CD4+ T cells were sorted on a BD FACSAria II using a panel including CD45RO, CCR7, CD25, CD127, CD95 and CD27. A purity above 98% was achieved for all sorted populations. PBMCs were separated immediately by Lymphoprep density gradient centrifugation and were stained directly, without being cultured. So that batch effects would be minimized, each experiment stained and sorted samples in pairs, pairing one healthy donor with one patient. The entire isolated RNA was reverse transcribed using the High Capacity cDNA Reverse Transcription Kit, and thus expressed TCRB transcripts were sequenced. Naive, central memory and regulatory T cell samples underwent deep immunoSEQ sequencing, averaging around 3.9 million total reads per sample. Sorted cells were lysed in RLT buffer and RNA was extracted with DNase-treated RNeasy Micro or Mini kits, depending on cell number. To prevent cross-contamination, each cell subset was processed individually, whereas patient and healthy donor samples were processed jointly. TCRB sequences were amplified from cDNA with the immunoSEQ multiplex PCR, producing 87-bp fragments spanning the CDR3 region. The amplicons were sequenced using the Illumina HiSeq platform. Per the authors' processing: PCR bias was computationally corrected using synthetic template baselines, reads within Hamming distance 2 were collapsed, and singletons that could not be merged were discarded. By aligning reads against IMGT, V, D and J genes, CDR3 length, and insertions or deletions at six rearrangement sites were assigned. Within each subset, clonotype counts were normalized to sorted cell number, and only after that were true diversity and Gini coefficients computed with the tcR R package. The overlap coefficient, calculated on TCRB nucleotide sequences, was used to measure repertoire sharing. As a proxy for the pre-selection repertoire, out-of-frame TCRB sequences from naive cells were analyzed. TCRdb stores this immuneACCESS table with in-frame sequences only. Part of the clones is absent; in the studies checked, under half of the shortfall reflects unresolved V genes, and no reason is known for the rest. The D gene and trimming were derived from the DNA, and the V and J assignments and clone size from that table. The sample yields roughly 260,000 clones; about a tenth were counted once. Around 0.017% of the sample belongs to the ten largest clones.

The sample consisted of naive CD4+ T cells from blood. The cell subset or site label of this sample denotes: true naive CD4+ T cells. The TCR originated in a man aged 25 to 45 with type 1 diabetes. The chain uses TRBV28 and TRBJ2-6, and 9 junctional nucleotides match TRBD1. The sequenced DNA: TGTGCCAGCAGTTTGGGGACAGGGTACTCTGGGGCCAACGTCCTGACTTTC. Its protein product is CASSLGTGYSGANVLTF.